This TCR beta chain is from a study of long-term antiretroviral therapy in people with HIV. Study information: It was about a decade after the earliest samples that the 2015 immediate-ART recommendation appeared.

Survey-level resolution applied to immunoSEQ assay v3.0. Sequencing was directed toward roughly 40,000-55,000 T-cell genomes in each sample. Measured with immunoSEQ multiplex PCR; TCRdb has only the in-frame clones, and not every one. The sample yields 21,000 or so clones, 70% to 90% seen once. There was at least one pre-ART PBMC sample for each donor, plus at least two post-ART PBMC samples. There were no participants with HIV treated outside the United States. Germline V gene lookup returns CDR1 MNHEY and CDR2 SVGAGI. Germline trimming cut 2 bases from V and 0 bases from J; bases unmatched to any gene: 3. This CDR3 comprises 16 residues.

Source: unsorted PBMCs, taken 2.3 years after starting antiretroviral therapy. The TCR was taken from a man aged 60 to 75 with HIV. The chain carries TRBV6-5 and TRBJ2-2; 7 positions agree with TRBD2. CDR3 sequence (DNA): TGTGCCAGCAGTTACCTGAGCGGGGCGAACACCGGGGAGCTGTTTTTT. Translating it yields CASSYLSGANTGELFF.